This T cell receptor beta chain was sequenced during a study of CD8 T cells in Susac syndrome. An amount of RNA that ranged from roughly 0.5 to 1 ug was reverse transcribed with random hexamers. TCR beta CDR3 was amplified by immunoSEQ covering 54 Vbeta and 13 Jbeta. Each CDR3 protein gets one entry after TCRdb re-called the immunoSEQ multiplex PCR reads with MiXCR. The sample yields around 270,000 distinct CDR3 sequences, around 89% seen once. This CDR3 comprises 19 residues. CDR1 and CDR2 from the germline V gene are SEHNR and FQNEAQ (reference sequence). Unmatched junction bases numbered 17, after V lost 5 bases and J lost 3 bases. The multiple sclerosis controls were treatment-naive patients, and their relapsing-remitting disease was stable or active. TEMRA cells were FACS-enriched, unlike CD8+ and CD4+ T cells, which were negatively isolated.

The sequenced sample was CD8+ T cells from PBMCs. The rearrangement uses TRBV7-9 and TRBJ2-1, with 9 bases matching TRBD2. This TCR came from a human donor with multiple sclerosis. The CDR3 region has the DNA TGTGCCAGCAGCCCCGGCGGAGCTTGGGGCGGGAGGGTCTACAATGAGCAGTTCTTC. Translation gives CASSPGGAWGGRVYNEQFF. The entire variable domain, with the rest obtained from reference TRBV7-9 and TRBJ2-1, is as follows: DTGVSQNPRHKITKRGQNVTFRCDPISEHNRLYWYRQTLGQGPEFLTYFQNEAQLEKSRLLSDRFSAERPKGSFSTLEIQRTEQGDSAMYLCASSPGGAWGGRVYNEQFFGPGTRLTVL.